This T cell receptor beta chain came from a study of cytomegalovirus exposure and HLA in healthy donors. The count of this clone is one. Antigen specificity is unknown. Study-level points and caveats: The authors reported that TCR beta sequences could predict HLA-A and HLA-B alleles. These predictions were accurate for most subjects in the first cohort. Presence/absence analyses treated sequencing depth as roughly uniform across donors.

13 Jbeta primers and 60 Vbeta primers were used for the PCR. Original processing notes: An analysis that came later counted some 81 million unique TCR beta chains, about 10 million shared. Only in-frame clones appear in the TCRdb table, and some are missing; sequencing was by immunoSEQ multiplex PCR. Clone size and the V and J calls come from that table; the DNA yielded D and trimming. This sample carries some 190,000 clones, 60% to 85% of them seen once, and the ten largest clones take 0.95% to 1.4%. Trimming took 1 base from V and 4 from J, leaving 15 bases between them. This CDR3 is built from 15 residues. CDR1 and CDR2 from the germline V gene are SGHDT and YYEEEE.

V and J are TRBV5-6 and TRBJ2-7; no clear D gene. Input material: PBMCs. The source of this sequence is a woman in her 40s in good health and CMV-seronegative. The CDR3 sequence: CASSLSSVIWYEQYF. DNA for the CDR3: TGTGCCAGCAGCTTGAGTTCGGTGATTTGGTACGAGCAGTACTTC.